Below, one TCR beta chain is given with its context. This entry comes from a study of blood T cell repertoires in COVID-19. As for the study in general: Acute and convalescent COVID-19 specimens originated in the United States, Italy and Spain. T cells, B-cell-depleted T cells, or PBMCs provided the cDNA or gDNA that served as material.

CDR1 is MNHEY, CDR2 SVGAGI, per germline. There are 15 residues in the CDR3. V trimming: 5 bases; J trimming: 3 bases; junction bases outside the gene matches: 8. In the original processing: Reference gene primer amplification gave nucleated cell count estimates. Profiled with immunoSEQ multiplex PCR; TCRdb holds only in-frame clones, not every one. V, J and clone size are those of that table, while D and trimming were read from the DNA. Here the sample spans about 250,000 clones, 65% to 90% being singletons. Cohort placement rested on clinical history that participants reported themselves. Sequencing was performed on PBMCs or T cells enriched from blood (not recorded which). The V gene is TRBV6-5, the J gene TRBJ2-3, with TRBD1 matching 7 bases. The source is a woman between 50 and 59 years old with acute COVID-19. This chain's CDR3 is CASSHTGEGTDTQYF. Written as DNA, the CDR3 is TGTGCCAGCAGTCATACAGGGGAAGGGACAGATACGCAGTATTTT.